There are many counts of the clone carrying this T cell receptor beta chain. The data originate from a study of T cells in Graves' hyperthyroidism and ophthalmopathy. RNA transcripts yielded amplified TCR beta CDR3 regions. During a first-round RT-PCR of the TCR CDR3, the HTBI primer set was used. TCRdb re-called the multiplex PCR reads with MiXCR, one entry per CDR3 protein. The sample consists of 600,000 to 750,000 distinct CDR3 sequences, 17% of them appearing once. Every diagnosis used clinical symptoms, serum thyroxine and TRAb, thyroid ultrasound and orbital computed tomography. Sequenced input: blood. This clonotype originated in a man aged 50 to 59 with Graves' hyperthyroidism.

CDR3 region: CSARASGNNEQFF. The CDR3 DNA reads as TGCAGTGCTAGGGCTAGCGGTAACAATGAGCAGTTCTTC. The chain combines TRBV20-1 with TRBJ2-1; 7 bases fit TRBD2. The CDR3 consists of 13 residues. Germline V CDR1 and CDR2: DFQATT, SNEGSKA (reference sequence). The junction had 4 bases not matched to a gene; V was cut back by 3 bases and J by 5 bases.